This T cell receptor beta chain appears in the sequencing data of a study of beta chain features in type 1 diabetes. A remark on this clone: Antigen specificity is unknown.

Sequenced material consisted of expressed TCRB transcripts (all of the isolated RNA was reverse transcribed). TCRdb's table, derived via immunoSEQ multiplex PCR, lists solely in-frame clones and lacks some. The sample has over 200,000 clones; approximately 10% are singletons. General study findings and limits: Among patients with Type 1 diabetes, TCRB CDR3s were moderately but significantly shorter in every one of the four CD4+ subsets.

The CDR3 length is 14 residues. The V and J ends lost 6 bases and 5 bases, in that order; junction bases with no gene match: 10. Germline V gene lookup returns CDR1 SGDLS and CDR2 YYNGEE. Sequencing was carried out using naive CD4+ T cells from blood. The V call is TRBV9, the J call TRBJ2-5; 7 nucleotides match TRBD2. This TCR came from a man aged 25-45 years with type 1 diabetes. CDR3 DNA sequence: TGTGCCAGCACAAAAACGGCGGGAGAGGAGACCCAGTACTTC. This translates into CASTKTAGEETQYF.